This passage covers 15 T cell receptor beta chains from one sample sequenced in a study of beta chain features in type 1 diabetes. Study findings and constraints: All four CD4+ subsets from Type 1 diabetes patients carried moderately but significantly shorter TCRB CDR3s.

Every isolated RNA sample was fully reverse transcribed, so sequencing captured expressed TCRB transcripts. The table came from immunoSEQ multiplex PCR; TCRdb's copy has only in-frame clones and leaves some out. The table has 250,000 to 300,000 clones, about 23% seen once. For these TCRs, the target antigens are not known. Sequences were obtained from naive CD4+ T cells from blood. These receptors all stem from a woman younger than 45 with type 1 diabetes.

This clone was found a few times. The genes are TRBV2 and TRBJ1-2; 7 bases align to TRBD1. V dropped 6 bases and J dropped 0; count of bases not matched to a gene: 4. The CDR3 contains 14 residues. CDR1 is SNHLY, CDR2 FYNNEI, per germline. CDR3 amino acids: CASRAGQANYGYTF. The CDR3 DNA reads TGTGCCAGCAGGGCCGGACAGGCTAACTATGGCTACACCTTC.

The chain is built from TRBV28 and TRBJ2-5; a weak D match, TRBD1 (5 bases). V lost 2 bases to trimming and J lost 7 bases, with 11 bases between them. The CDR3 spans 13 residues. Germline CDR1 is MDHEN and CDR2 is SYDVKM. As DNA, the CDR3 is TGTGCCAGCAGTTTAAGCAGGGCACGGACCCAGTACTTC. Its protein is CASSLSRARTQYF.

This clone was seen only a few times. This chain joins TRBV5-1 and TRBJ2-5, with 16 bases matching TRBD2. Germline CDR1 and CDR2: SGHRS and YFSETQ. V was clipped by 4 bases and J by 5 bases; unmatched bases: 11. The length of the CDR3 is 18 residues. The CDR3: CASSGGTSGRALEETQYF. CDR3 coding DNA: TGCGCCAGCAGCGGCGGGACTAGCGGGAGGGCCCTGGAGGAGACCCAGTACTTC.

This clone was seen more than once but under ten times. The V gene is TRBV4-1, the J gene TRBJ1-5; D ambiguous. CDR3 length: 16 amino acids. The germline V gene has CDR1 MGHRA and CDR2 YSYEKL. With 0 bases removed from V and 9 bases from J, the gap between germline ends came to 18 bases. CDR3 nucleotide sequence: TGCGCCAGCAGCCAAGATCGTTTAGGCAGAAGCGGGCCCCAGCATTTT. Translation gives CASSQDRLGRSGPQHF.

V gene TRBV15 combines with J gene TRBJ1-5; TRBD1 matches at 9 bases. The CDR3 length is 14 residues. Germline V gives CDR1 LNHNV, CDR2 YYDKDF (reference sequence). The V and J ends lost 9 bases and 6 bases, in that order; junction bases with no gene match: 9. The CDR3 DNA sequence: TGTGCCACTCGGACAGGGGTAGAAGGTCAGCCCCAGCATTTT. This translates into CATRTGVEGQPQHF.

This clone was counted between two and nine times. The chain recombines TRBV30 with TRBJ2-2, with 7 bases aligning to TRBD1. Germline V CDR1 and CDR2: GTSNPN, SVGIG (reference sequence). The junction had 0 bases not matched to a gene; V was cut back by 0 bases and J by 5 bases. The CDR3 covers 13 residues. CDR3 DNA: TGTGCCTGGAGTGTACAGGGGACCGGGGAGCTGTTTTTT. The encoded protein is CAWSVQGTGELFF.

The chain joins TRBV2 to TRBJ1-1; 9 bases fit TRBD1. CDR3 length: 13 amino acids. Germline V gene lookup returns CDR1 SNHLY and CDR2 FYNNEI. The trim removed 10 bases at V and 6 bases at J, leaving 9 bases unmatched. CDR3 sequence reads: CATSLQGASEAFF. The CDR3 region has the DNA TGTGCCACCTCACTACAGGGGGCATCTGAAGCTTTCTTT.

The chain has TRBV2 and TRBJ2-1; TRBD2 aligns across 9 bases. Germline V gene sequence: CDR1 SNHLY, CDR2 FYNNEI. V lost 2 bases to trimming and J lost 9 bases; unmatched junction nucleotides: 5. The CDR3 spans 14 residues. The chain's CDR3 is CASSELAGKFEQFF. CDR3 nucleotides: TGTGCCAGCAGTGAACTAGCGGGAAAGTTTGAGCAGTTCTTC.

This clone has just a few counts. The rearrangement joins TRBV29-1 to TRBJ2-1; 11 bases align to TRBD2. The CDR3 sequence is 15 residues long. Germline V lookup: CDR1 SQVTM, CDR2 ANQGSEA. Losses at the gene ends were 4 bases for V and 4 bases for J; bases not matched to a gene: 6. CDR3 residues: CSVAIAGGPYNEQFF. CDR3 DNA sequence: TGCAGCGTTGCTATAGCGGGAGGGCCGTACAATGAGCAGTTCTTC.

This clone was counted a few times. The chain has TRBV5-1 and TRBJ2-5, with TRBD1 matching over 9 bases. J was trimmed by 5 bases and V by 5 bases; bases with no gene match: 7. This CDR3 has 14 residues. In germline, CDR1 is SGHRS, CDR2 YFSETQ. Here the CDR3 reads CASSPTGGEETQYF. DNA for the CDR3: TGCGCCAGCAGTCCTACAGGGGGCGAGGAGACCCAGTACTTC.

The chain uses TRBV7-9 and TRBJ2-5; TRBD1 matches at 8 bases. Germline assignment: CDR1 SEHNR and CDR2 FQNEAQ (reference sequence). The V gene end was trimmed by 7 bases and the J gene end by 3 bases; junction bases not matched to a gene: 7. This CDR3 is built from 14 residues. CDR3 sequence reads: CASMTGTGEETQYF. In nucleotides, the CDR3 is TGTGCCAGCATGACCGGGACAGGTGAAGAGACCCAGTACTTC.

There are a few counts of this clone. The chain couples TRBV25-1 to TRBJ2-5, with 10 nucleotides matching TRBD2. V gave up 1 base and J gave up 1 base; unmatched junction bases: 6. Germline CDR1 reads MGHDK; CDR2 reads SYGVNS. The CDR3 consists of 17 residues. The CDR3 protein is CASSELKVAGGQETQYF. The DNA of the CDR3 is TGTGCCAGCAGTGAATTGAAGGTAGCGGGAGGCCAAGAGACCCAGTACTTC.

J is TRBJ2-7 and V is TRBV19; D is perhaps TRBD2 (5 bases). The CDR3 contains 15 residues. CDR1 is LNHDA and CDR2 is SQIVND in the germline V gene (reference sequence). V was cut by 5 bases and J by 0 bases, with 14 bases left in between. CDR3 DNA: TGTGCCAGTAGTTCCCCCGGGGAGCCCTCCTACGAGCAGTACTTC. As protein: CASSSPGEPSYEQYF. Drawing the rest from reference TRBV19 and TRBJ2-7, the complete variable domain is DGGITQSPKYLFRKEGQNVTLSCEQNLNHDAMYWYRQDPGQGLRLIYYSQIVNDFQKGDIAEGYSVSREKKESFPLTVTSAQKNPTAFYLCASSSPGEPSYEQYFGPGTRLTVT.

This sequence joins TRBV2 and TRBJ2-5; D gene unclear. This CDR3 has 14 amino acids. V dropped 5 bases and J dropped 5 bases, with 15 bases sitting between them. CDR1 SNHLY and CDR2 FYNNEI come from the germline V gene. The CDR3 coding sequence is TGTGCCAGCAGTCCAAACCAGGTTTACGAGACCCAGTACTTC. Its protein is CASSPNQVYETQYF.

Regarding this clone: At one boundary the junction diverges from the germline segment, which might be a read error. This sequence joins TRBV7-9 and TRBJ1-2; maybe TRBD1 (6 bases). This CDR3 contains 13 residues. In germline, CDR1 is SEHNR, CDR2 FQNEAQ (reference sequence). The CDR3 reads CTSSSGTPYGYTF. CDR3 in DNA: TGTACCAGCAGCTCCGGGACACCGTATGGCTACACCTTC.